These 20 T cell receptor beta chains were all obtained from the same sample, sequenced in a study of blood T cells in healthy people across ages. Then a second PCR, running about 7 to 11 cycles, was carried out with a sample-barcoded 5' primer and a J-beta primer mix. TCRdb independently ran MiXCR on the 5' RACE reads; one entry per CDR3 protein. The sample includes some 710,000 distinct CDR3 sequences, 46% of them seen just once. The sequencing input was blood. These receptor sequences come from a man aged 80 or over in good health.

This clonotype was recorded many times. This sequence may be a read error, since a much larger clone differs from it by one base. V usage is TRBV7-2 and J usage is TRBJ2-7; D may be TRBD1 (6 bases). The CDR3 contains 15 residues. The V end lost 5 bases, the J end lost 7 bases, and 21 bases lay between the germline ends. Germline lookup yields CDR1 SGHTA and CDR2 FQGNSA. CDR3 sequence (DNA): TGTGCCAGCAGCGAGGGACAATCCTGGTCCAATGAGCAGTACTTC. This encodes CASSEGQSWSNEQYF. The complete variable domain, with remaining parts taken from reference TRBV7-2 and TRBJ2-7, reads GAGVSQSPSNKVTEKGKDVELRCDPISGHTALYWYRQSLGQGLEFLIYFQGNSAPDKSGLPSDRFSAERTGGSVSTLTIQRTQQEDSAVYLCASSEGQSWSNEQYFGPGTRLTVT.

CDR3 loop: CSVIAGGYEQYF. For the CDR3, the DNA is TGCAGCGTTATAGCGGGAGGCTACGAGCAGTACTTC. The chain is built from TRBV29-1 and TRBJ2-7, with 10 bases fitting TRBD2. Germline lookup yields CDR1 SQVTM and CDR2 ANQGSEA. The CDR3 runs 12 residues. V shed 5 bases, J shed 3 bases, and the junction held 1 base outside the gene matches.

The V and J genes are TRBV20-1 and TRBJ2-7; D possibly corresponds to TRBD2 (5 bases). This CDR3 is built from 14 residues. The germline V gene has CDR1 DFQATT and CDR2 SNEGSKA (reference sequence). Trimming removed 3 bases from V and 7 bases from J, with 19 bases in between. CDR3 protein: CSASGKGVGSEQYF. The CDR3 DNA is TGCAGTGCTAGCGGGAAGGGCGTGGGGAGTGAGCAGTACTTC.

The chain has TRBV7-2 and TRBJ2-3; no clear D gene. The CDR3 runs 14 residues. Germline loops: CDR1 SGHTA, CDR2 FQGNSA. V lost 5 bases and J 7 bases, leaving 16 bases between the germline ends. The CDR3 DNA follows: TGTGCCAGCAGCCCCGCCGGCGGCCGGAATACGCAGTATTTT. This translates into CASSPAGGRNTQYF.

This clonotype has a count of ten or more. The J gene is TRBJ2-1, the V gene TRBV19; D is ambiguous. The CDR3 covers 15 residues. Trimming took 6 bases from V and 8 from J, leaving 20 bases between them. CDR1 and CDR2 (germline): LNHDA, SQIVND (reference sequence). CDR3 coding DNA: TGTGCCAGTAGCATTTCCGTGGGCCCTCGGGATGAGCAGTTCTTC. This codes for CASSISVGPRDEQFF.

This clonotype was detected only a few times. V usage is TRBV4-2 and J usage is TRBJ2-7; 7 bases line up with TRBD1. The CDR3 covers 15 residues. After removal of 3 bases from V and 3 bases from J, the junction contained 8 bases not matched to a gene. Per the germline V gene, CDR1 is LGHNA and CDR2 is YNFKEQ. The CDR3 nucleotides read TGTGCCAGCAGCCAGGCAAAAGGGACAGACTACGAGCAGTACTTC. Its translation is CASSQAKGTDYEQYF.

The CDR3 loop reads CASSPGHRGEQYF. In DNA form, the CDR3 reads TGTGCCAGCAGTCCGGGCCATCGGGGCGAGCAGTACTTC. The chain combines TRBV12-3 or TRBV12-4 with TRBJ2-7; tentative D call: TRBD2 (5 bases). V was clipped by 5 bases and J by 6 bases, with 14 bases between them. The CDR3 covers 13 residues.

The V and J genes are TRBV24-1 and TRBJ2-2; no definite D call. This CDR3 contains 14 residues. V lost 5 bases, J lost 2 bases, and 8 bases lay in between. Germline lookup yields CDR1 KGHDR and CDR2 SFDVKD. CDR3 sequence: CATSGALNTGELFF. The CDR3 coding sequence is TGTGCCACCAGTGGGGCACTAAACACCGGGGAGCTGTTTTTT.

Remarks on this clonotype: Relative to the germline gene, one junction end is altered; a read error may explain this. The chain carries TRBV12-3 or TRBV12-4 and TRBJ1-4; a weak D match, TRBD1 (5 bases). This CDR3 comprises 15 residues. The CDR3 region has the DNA TGTGCCAGCAGCCTCGGGGGAAGAACTAATGAAAAACCGTTTTTT. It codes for CASSLGGRTNEKPFF.

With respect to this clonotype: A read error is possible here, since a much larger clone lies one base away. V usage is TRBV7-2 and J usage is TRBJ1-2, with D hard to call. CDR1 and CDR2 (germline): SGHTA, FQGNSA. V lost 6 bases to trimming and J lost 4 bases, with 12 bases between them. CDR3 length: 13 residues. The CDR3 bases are TGTGCCAGCAGTCTACTTCAAATCTATGGCTACACCTTC. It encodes CASSLLQIYGYTF.

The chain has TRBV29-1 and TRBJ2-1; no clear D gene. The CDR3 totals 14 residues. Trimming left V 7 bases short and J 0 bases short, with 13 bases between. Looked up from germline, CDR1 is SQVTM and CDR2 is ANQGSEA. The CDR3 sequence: CSDFGTTSYNEQFF. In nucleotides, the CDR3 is TGCAGCGACTTCGGCACCACCTCCTACAATGAGCAGTTCTTC.

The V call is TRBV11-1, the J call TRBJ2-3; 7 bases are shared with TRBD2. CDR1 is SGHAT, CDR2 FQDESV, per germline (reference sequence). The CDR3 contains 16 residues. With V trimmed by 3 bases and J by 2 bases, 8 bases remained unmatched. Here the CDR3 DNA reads TGTGCCAGCAGCTTCTCCGGGACTATAAACACAGATACGCAGTATTTT. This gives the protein CASSFSGTINTDTQYF.

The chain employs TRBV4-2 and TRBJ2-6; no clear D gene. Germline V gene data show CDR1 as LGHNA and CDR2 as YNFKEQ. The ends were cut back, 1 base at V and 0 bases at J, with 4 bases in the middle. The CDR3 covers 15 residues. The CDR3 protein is CASSQVISGANVLTF. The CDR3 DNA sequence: TGTGCCAGCAGCCAAGTCATCTCTGGGGCCAACGTCCTGACTTTC.

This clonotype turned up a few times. This CDR3 reads CSGGSTEAFF. The CDR3 region has the DNA TGCAGTGGAGGGAGCACTGAAGCTTTCTTT. The chain employs TRBV29-1 and TRBJ1-1; D is uncertain. Per the germline V gene, CDR1 is SQVTM and CDR2 is ANQGSEA. This CDR3 has 10 amino acids.

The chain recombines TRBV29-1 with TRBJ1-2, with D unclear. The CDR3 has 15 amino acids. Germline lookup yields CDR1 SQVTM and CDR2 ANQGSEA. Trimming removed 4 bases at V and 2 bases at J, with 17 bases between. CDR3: CSVVAASPSNYGYTF. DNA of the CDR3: TGCAGCGTTGTGGCAGCTTCACCCTCCAACTATGGCTACACCTTC.

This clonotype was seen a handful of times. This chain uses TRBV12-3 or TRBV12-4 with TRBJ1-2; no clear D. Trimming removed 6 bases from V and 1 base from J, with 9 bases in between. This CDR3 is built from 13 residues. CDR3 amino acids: CASSSGINYGYTF. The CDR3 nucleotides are TGTGCCAGCAGCTCCGGAATTAACTATGGCTACACCTTC.

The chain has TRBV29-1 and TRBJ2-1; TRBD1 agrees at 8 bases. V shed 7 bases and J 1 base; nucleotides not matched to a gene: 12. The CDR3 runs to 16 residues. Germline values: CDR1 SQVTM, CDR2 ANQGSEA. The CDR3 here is CSATRDGQGSYNEQFF. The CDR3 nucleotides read TGCAGCGCAACGAGAGACGGACAGGGATCCTACAATGAGCAGTTCTTC.

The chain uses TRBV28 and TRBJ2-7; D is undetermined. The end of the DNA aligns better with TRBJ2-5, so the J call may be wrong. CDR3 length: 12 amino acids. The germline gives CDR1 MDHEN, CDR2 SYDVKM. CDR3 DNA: TGTGCCAGCAGAAAGGGCAGGGAGACCCAGTACTTC. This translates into CASRKGRETQYF.

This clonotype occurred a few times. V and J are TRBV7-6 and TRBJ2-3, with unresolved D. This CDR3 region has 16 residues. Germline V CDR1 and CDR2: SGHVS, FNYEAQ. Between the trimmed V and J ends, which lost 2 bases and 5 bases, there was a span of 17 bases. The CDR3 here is CASSLNRLKGLDTQYF. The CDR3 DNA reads TGTGCCAGCAGCTTAAACCGGCTGAAAGGTCTAGATACGCAGTATTTT.

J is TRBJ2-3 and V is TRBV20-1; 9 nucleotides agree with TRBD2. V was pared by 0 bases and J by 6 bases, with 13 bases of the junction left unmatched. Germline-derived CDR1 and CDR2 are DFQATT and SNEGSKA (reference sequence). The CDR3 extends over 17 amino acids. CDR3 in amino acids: CSARDLKGGRARDTQYF. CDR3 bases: TGCAGTGCTAGAGATCTTAAGGGCGGGAGGGCCAGGGATACGCAGTATTTT.